This entry lists 29 T cell receptor beta chains sequenced from one sample in a study of blood T cells in healthy people across ages. PCR was performed a second time for about 7 to 11 cycles using a sample-barcoded 5' primer and a J-beta primer mix. A single record per CDR3 protein comes from TCRdb applying MiXCR to the 5' RACE reads. The sample records about 970,000 distinct CDR3 sequences, roughly half being singletons. The sample taken for sequencing was blood. The receptors originated from a woman in her sixties or seventies in good health.

The chain carries TRBV29-1 and TRBJ2-3; perhaps TRBD2 as D (5 bases). The germline V gene has CDR1 SQVTM and CDR2 ANQGSEA. The V and J ends lost 6 bases and 4 bases respectively, with 20 bases between them. This CDR3 spans 15 amino acids. The CDR3 loop is CSVGRLEKGADTQYF. The CDR3 bases are TGCAGCGTGGGGAGACTCGAAAAAGGAGCAGATACGCAGTATTTT.

This clonotype was detected a few times. This sequence joins TRBV29-1 and TRBJ2-3; possible D gene TRBD1, 6 bases. Germline V gene data show CDR1 as SQVTM and CDR2 as ANQGSEA. The CDR3 runs to 13 residues. Deletions cut 4 bases from V and 2 bases from J, with 10 bases between. The DNA of the CDR3 is TGCAGCGTTGGTAGGGGGAACACAGATACGCAGTATTTT. This codes for CSVGRGNTDTQYF.

This clonotype has more than one count but fewer than ten. The chain's CDR3 is CASSQDRGGHNEQFF. The CDR3 coding sequence is TGCGCCAGCAGCCAGGACAGGGGCGGACACAATGAGCAGTTCTTC. V usage is TRBV4-1 and J usage is TRBJ2-1; 9 nucleotides align to TRBD1. V shed 3 bases and J 5 bases; nucleotides not matched to a gene: 5. This CDR3 has 15 residues. The germline V gene encodes CDR1 MGHRA and CDR2 YSYEKL.

The chain links TRBV27 to TRBJ2-1, with D unclear. CDR3 length: 17 amino acids. Germline V gives CDR1 MNHEY, CDR2 SMNVEV (reference sequence). Trimming shortened V by 5 bases and J by 0 bases, and 17 bases separated the two germline ends. The CDR3 reads CASSPRNSHSSYNEQFF. CDR3 DNA: TGTGCCAGCAGTCCCCGGAATAGCCATAGCTCCTACAATGAGCAGTTCTTC.

This chain links TRBV29-1 with TRBJ1-3; D is ambiguous. Looked up from germline, CDR1 is SQVTM and CDR2 is ANQGSEA. The length of the CDR3 is 14 residues. V lost 7 bases and J lost 9, with 22 bases in between. CDR3: CSAYSPQRGGTIYF. In DNA, the CDR3 is TGCAGCGCTTACTCTCCGCAGCGCGGAGGCACCATATATTTT.

This rearrangement joins TRBV7-3 to TRBJ2-3; possibly TRBD1 for D (5 bases). The CDR3 covers 14 residues. Germline assignment: CDR1 SGHTA and CDR2 FQGTGA. The V end was cut by 6 bases, the J end by 2 bases, with 12 bases between. The CDR3 DNA follows: TGTGCCAGCAGGTCAGGGCCTTCCACAGATACGCAGTATTTT. Translating it yields CASRSGPSTDTQYF.

V is TRBV11-2 and J is TRBJ1-1; 7 nucleotides match TRBD1. Germline-derived CDR1 and CDR2 are SGHAT and FQNNGV. CDR3 length: 16 residues. The junction had 8 bases not matched to a gene; V was cut back by 0 bases and J by 4 bases. CDR3 loop: CASSLDKTGAVTEAFF. The CDR3 bases are TGTGCCAGCAGCTTAGATAAAACAGGGGCCGTCACTGAAGCTTTCTTT.

At least ten counts were recorded for this clonotype. The CDR3 DNA follows: TGCAGCGTCGGGGCTAGCGGGAGCTACGAGCAGTACTTC. It is translated as CSVGASGSYEQYF. The chain recombines TRBV29-1 with TRBJ2-7; 10 bases are shared with TRBD2. V gave up 6 bases and J gave up 3 bases; unmatched junction bases: 5. There are 13 residues in the CDR3. The germline gives CDR1 SQVTM, CDR2 ANQGSEA.

The J gene is TRBJ2-7, the V gene TRBV20-1; 8 bases are shared with TRBD2. The CDR3 extends over 15 amino acids. After removal of 7 bases from V and 6 bases from J, the junction contained 17 bases not matched to a gene. Germline values: CDR1 DFQATT, CDR2 SNEGSKA (reference sequence). Written as DNA, the CDR3 is TGCAGTGGACTGGAAAGGAGCGGGAGTTCGTCCGAGCAGTACTTC. Its translation is CSGLERSGSSSEQYF.

The V call is TRBV7-6, the J call TRBJ2-5; D ambiguous. V lost 5 bases, J lost 4 bases, and 11 bases lay in between. Germline V gene lookup returns CDR1 SGHVS and CDR2 FNYEAQ. The length of the CDR3 is 13 residues. The CDR3 loop is CASSRTWGETQYF. The DNA for the CDR3 is TGTGCCAGCAGCCGGACCTGGGGAGAGACCCAGTACTTC.

The chain carries TRBV29-1 and TRBJ2-3; 7 nucleotides line up with TRBD2. In germline, CDR1 is SQVTM, CDR2 ANQGSEA. The CDR3 is 18 amino acids. J was trimmed by 4 bases and V by 4 bases; bases with no gene match: 20. The CDR3 region has the DNA TGCAGCGTTGCGGGGGATGGTGCGGGAGCAAAGGGCGCAGATACGCAGTATTTT. Its protein product is CSVAGDGAGAKGADTQYF.

V gene TRBV7-3 combines with J gene TRBJ2-1, with 15 bases that match TRBD2. The J segment lost 2 bases and the V segment lost 5 bases, leaving 4 bases of the junction unmatched. The CDR3 is made up of 17 amino acids. The germline gives CDR1 SGHTA, CDR2 FQGTGA. Here the CDR3 DNA reads TGTGCCAGCAGCCCGCGGACTAGCGGGGGGGCCTACAATGAGCAGTTCTTC. The encoded protein is CASSPRTSGGAYNEQFF.

The chain joins TRBV18 to TRBJ2-5; 7 bases line up with TRBD1. CDR1 KGHSH and CDR2 LQKENI come from the germline V gene. CDR3 length equals 12 residues. The V segment lost 9 bases and the J segment 3 bases; nucleotides outside the gene matches: 4. The CDR3 here is CASHGQEETQYF. In nucleotides, the CDR3 is TGTGCCAGTCACGGACAGGAAGAGACCCAGTACTTC.

The V gene is TRBV25-1, the J gene TRBJ2-2; tentatively, D is TRBD2 (6 bases). V was pared by 2 bases and J by 5 bases, with 9 bases between. This CDR3 is built from 14 residues. Germline values: CDR1 MGHDK, CDR2 SYGVNS. The chain's CDR3 is CASSETGRTGELFF. The CDR3, as DNA: TGTGCCAGCAGTGAAACGGGGAGGACCGGGGAGCTGTTTTTT.

The J gene is TRBJ2-3, the V gene TRBV4-2; 8 nucleotides align to TRBD2. From germline, CDR1 is LGHNA and CDR2 YNFKEQ. CDR3 length equals 16 residues. J lost 8 bases, V lost 3 bases, and 13 bases had no gene match. The CDR3 loop is CASSQLAGGPGGTQYF. CDR3 in DNA: TGTGCCAGCAGCCAGTTGGCGGGAGGACCCGGGGGTACGCAGTATTTT.

This clonotype showed up just once. V and J are TRBV20-1 and TRBJ1-2; no firm D call. Trimming shortened V by 7 bases and J by 2 bases, and 17 bases separated the two germline ends. The V gene's germline CDR1 is DFQATT and CDR2 SNEGSKA (reference sequence). The CDR3 contains 14 residues. As DNA, the CDR3 is TGCAGTGTTAACTCACGAAACACGAACTATGGCTACACCTTC. It specifies CSVNSRNTNYGYTF.

This clonotype was found a few times. The gene calls are TRBV7-9 and TRBJ1-1; D is undetermined. V was cut by 2 bases and J by 1 base, with 8 bases left in between. CDR3 length: 14 residues. Germline V lookup: CDR1 SEHNR, CDR2 FQNEAQ (reference sequence). CDR3 loop: CASSLLPGNTEAFF. CDR3 DNA: TGTGCCAGCAGCTTACTCCCCGGGAACACTGAAGCTTTCTTT.

This clonotype was observed a few times. CDR3 amino acids: CASSLVGQDTEAFF. DNA of the CDR3: TGTGCCAGCAGCTTAGTAGGGCAGGACACTGAAGCTTTCTTT. The rearrangement links TRBV7-2 to TRBJ1-1; D is uncertain. V was trimmed by 1 base and J by 3 bases, leaving 9 bases between them. The CDR3 totals 14 residues. The germline V gene encodes CDR1 SGHTA and CDR2 FQGNSA.

V gene TRBV6-4 combines with J gene TRBJ2-5; D possibly corresponds to TRBD2 (5 bases). Germline CDR1 and CDR2: MRHNA and SNTAGT. The CDR3 is 14 residues long. Trimming cost V 0 bases and J 5 bases, with 10 bases left between them. CDR3 amino acids: CASSDSSGGETQYF. The CDR3 DNA is TGTGCCAGCAGTGACTCGAGCGGCGGGGAGACCCAGTACTTC.

J is TRBJ2-1 and V is TRBV20-1; D gene ambiguous. The ends were cut back, 2 bases at V and 2 bases at J, with 13 bases in the middle. Germline-derived CDR1 and CDR2 are DFQATT and SNEGSKA (reference sequence). The CDR3 extends over 15 amino acids. The CDR3 here is CSARRSALTYNEQFF. In nucleotides, the CDR3 is TGCAGTGCTAGAAGGTCGGCGCTTACCTACAATGAGCAGTTCTTC.

This chain joins TRBV6-1 and TRBJ2-4; D is unclear. The better agreement between TRBJ2-7 and the DNA end casts doubt on the J call. The CDR3 is 14 amino acids. CDR1 and CDR2 (germline): MNHNS, SASEGT. The CDR3 nucleotides are TGTGCCAGCAGTGAAGCGGGGAAGACCTACGAGCAGTACTTC. Amino acids: CASSEAGKTYEQYF.

The genes are TRBV7-2 and TRBJ2-7; D tentatively reads TRBD1 or TRBD2 (5 bases each). V was trimmed by 5 bases and J by 3 bases, leaving 11 bases between them. The CDR3 contains 13 residues. The V gene's germline CDR1 is SGHTA and CDR2 FQGNSA. The CDR3: CASSRGVVYEQYF. The CDR3 DNA reads as TGTGCCAGCAGCCGAGGGGTAGTCTACGAGCAGTACTTC.

The chain joins TRBV12-3 or TRBV12-4 to TRBJ2-1, with 9 bases fitting TRBD2. The junction had 7 bases not matched to a gene; V was cut back by 3 bases and J by 4 bases. The CDR3 loop spans 16 amino acids. The CDR3 here is CASSFGAGGAYNEQFF. CDR3 coding DNA: TGTGCCAGCAGTTTTGGGGCGGGGGGGGCTTACAATGAGCAGTTCTTC.

The table lists this clonotype with a few counts. This chain joins TRBV20-1 and TRBJ2-4; tentatively, D is TRBD2 (5 bases). Trimming shortened V by 5 bases and J by 2 bases, and 19 bases separated the two germline ends. CDR3 length: 16 residues. Per germline, CDR1 DFQATT and CDR2 SNEGSKA (reference sequence). The CDR3 DNA sequence: TGCAGTGCTCACCCCTTCGTGCGGAGGACCAAAAACATTCAGTACTTC. Protein: CSAHPFVRRTKNIQYF.

This rearrangement joins TRBV28 to TRBJ2-4; 9 nucleotides align to TRBD1. The J call may not be correct, given that the DNA end is closer to TRBJ2-7. Germline V gene data show CDR1 as MDHEN and CDR2 as SYDVKM. The CDR3 runs 13 residues. The CDR3 protein is CASRGTGNYEQYF. The CDR3 DNA reads TGTGCCAGTCGCGGGACAGGGAATTACGAGCAGTACTTC.

The chain links TRBV6-2 or TRBV6-3 to TRBJ2-4; D is possibly TRBD1 (5 bases). Matching the DNA end better, TRBJ2-7 makes the J call doubtful. From germline, CDR1 is MNHEY and CDR2 SVGEGT. CDR3 length: 14 amino acids. As DNA, the CDR3 is TGTGCCAGCAGTTACGAAGGGGTTTTGGACGAGCAGTACTTC. Encoded protein: CASSYEGVLDEQYF.

This clonotype was observed a single time. Mismatch with germline at one junction end may stem from a read error. V is TRBV11-2 and J is TRBJ2-1; 15 positions match TRBD2. This CDR3 contains 20 residues. Germline-derived CDR1 and CDR2 are SGHAT and FQNNGV. The CDR3 is CASSLAGGTSGRSSYNGQFF. In DNA, the CDR3 is TGTGCCAGCAGCTTAGCTGGGGGGACTAGCGGGAGGTCATCCTACAATGGGCAGTTCTTC.

The V call is TRBV28, the J call TRBJ1-5, with D uncertain. The CDR3 contains 15 residues. V lost 3 bases, J lost 5 bases, and 14 bases lay in between. Germline-derived CDR1 and CDR2 are MDHEN and SYDVKM. The CDR3 sequence: CASSFPTNTDQPQHF. CDR3 sequence (DNA): TGTGCCAGCAGTTTTCCCACCAACACGGATCAGCCCCAGCATTTT.

The rearrangement joins TRBV29-1 to TRBJ2-7; possible D gene TRBD1, 6 bases. The CDR3 loop spans 14 amino acids. The germline CDR1 and CDR2 sequences are SQVTM and ANQGSEA. V gave up 4 bases and J gave up 0 bases, with 13 bases separating them. The CDR3 sequence: CSVVTGWLSYEQYF. The CDR3 DNA follows: TGCAGCGTTGTTACAGGGTGGCTCTCCTACGAGCAGTACTTC.